These T cell receptor beta chains were read from a single sample in a study of control samples from healthy donors and cancer patients. Sequenced by immunoSEQ multiplex PCR; TCRdb stores in-frame clones only, minus some. The sample shows roughly 120,000 clones, 88% of them seen only once. What was sequenced was blood. Receptors originate from a middle-aged man in good health. CDR3s include the opening cysteine and the closing phenylalanine or tryptophan. The order of the fields is CDR3 protein, CDR3 DNA, clone size, J gene, D gene, V gene. A D gene is named only where the DNA matches it firmly. Rows give clone size only sometimes, using once, few, many, or a class for an expanded clone.

CASSERVASGGELFF	TGTGCCAGCAGTGAAAGGGTGGCTAGCGGGGGGGAGCTGTTTTTT	NA	TRBJ2-2	TRBD2	TRBV25-1
CASSETGGTDTQYF	TGCGCCAGCAGTGAAACGGGGGGCACAGATACGCAGTATTTT	NA	TRBJ2-3	NA	TRBV10-2
CASSDEGDTQYF	TGTGCCAGCAGTGACGAGGGAGATACGCAGTATTTT	NA	TRBJ2-3	NA	TRBV2
CASSITGIYNSPLHF	TGTGCCAGCTCTATTACAGGGATTTATAATTCACCCCTCCACTTT	NA	TRBJ1-6	NA	TRBV28
CASSQDPGLAHYF	TGCGCCAGCAGCCAAGATCCGGGACTAGCGCATTATTTT	NA	TRBJ2-3	TRBD2	TRBV4-3
CASSSRHGSTGELFF	TGTGCCAGCAGCTCGCGACACGGGTCGACCGGGGAGCTGTTTTTT	NA	TRBJ2-2	NA	TRBV7-2
CASSYRDTGTEAFF	TGTGCCAGCTCCTACAGGGATACGGGCACTGAAGCTTTCTTT	NA	TRBJ1-1	NA	TRBV18
CASSHRQGANTEAFF	TGTGCCAGCAGCCATCGACAGGGGGCGAACACTGAAGCTTTCTTT	NA	TRBJ1-1	TRBD1	TRBV5-4
CASSLRAHSGTGDYNEQFF	TGTGCCAGCAGTTTACGAGCCCATTCCGGGACAGGGGACTACAATGAGCAGTTCTTC	NA	TRBJ2-1	TRBD1	TRBV27
CASSVLSNQPQHF	TGTGCCAGCAGTGTTCTTAGCAATCAGCCCCAGCATTTT	NA	TRBJ1-5	NA	TRBV12-3/TRBV12-4
CAWSLGGPGGNQPQHF	TGTGCCTGGAGTTTGGGAGGCCCGGGGGGCAATCAGCCCCAGCATTTT	NA	TRBJ1-5	NA	TRBV30
CASSTGGLENQPQHF	TGTGCCAGTAGTACGGGAGGGTTGGAGAATCAGCCCCAGCATTTT	NA	TRBJ1-5	NA	TRBV19
CATGTGGETEAFF	TGTGCCACCGGGACAGGGGGCGAAACTGAAGCTTTCTTT	NA	TRBJ1-1	TRBD1	TRBV15
CASSLAGEGGEKLFF	TGCGCCAGCAGCTTGGCCGGAGAGGGAGGCGAAAAACTGTTTTTT	NA	TRBJ1-4	NA	TRBV5-1
CASSHHRVGNQPQHF	TGTGCCAGCAGTCATCACAGGGTTGGCAATCAGCCCCAGCATTTT	NA	TRBJ1-5	NA	TRBV6-2/TRBV6-3
CATWTLRTYEQYF	TGTGCCACCTGGACTCTCAGAACCTACGAGCAGTACTTC	NA	TRBJ2-7	NA	TRBV24-1
CASSFDDTEAFF	TGTGCCAGCAGCTTCGATGACACTGAAGCTTTCTTT	NA	TRBJ1-1	NA	TRBV11-3
CASSLQGGGTNYGYTF	TGTGCCAGCAGTCTCCAGGGAGGGGGAACTAACTATGGCTACACCTTC	once	TRBJ1-2	NA	TRBV7-2
CASMGGPANYGYTF	TGTGCCAGCATGGGGGGGCCGGCTAACTATGGCTACACCTTC	NA	TRBJ1-2	NA	TRBV5-6
CASAGYSGNTIYF	TGTGCCTCAGCAGGCTACTCTGGAAACACCATATATTTT	NA	TRBJ1-3	NA	TRBV10-3
CASSESGVGPWSF	TGTGCCAGCAGTGAATCCGGGGTCGGTCCCTGGTCTTTT	once	TRBJ1-3	NA	TRBV6-1
CSASIGRGNTIYF	TGCAGTGCTAGTATCGGACGTGGAAACACCATATATTTT	NA	TRBJ1-3	NA	TRBV20-1
CASSQMSIAVRPYEQYF	TGTGCCAGCAGCCAGATGTCAATAGCGGTTAGGCCCTACGAGCAGTACTTC	NA	TRBJ2-7	NA	TRBV13